This paragraph reports one TCR beta chain. Its recognized antigen is unknown. The sample holds no much larger clone one base away, and base qualities are not on file. The library was prepared using 5' RACE. Sequencing was carried out with an Illumina HiSeq 2500. A second about 7 to 12 cycle PCR used a sample-barcoded 5' primer and a J-beta primer mix. A unique molecular identifier was introduced onto each TCR beta cDNA molecule by a template-switch 5' adaptor carrying 12 random nucleotides. Each sample yielded at least 3 million CDR3-containing paired-end reads. The Mint cDNA synthesis kit, primed by a TRBC-specific oligonucleotide, was used to synthesize first-strand cDNA from all RNA. Following uracil-DNA glycosylase treatment, all cDNA underwent a first 18-cycle PCR with the universal primers M1SS and BC2_uni_R. The original methods were these. For normalization, 1 million high-quality reads were randomly selected from each sample, with every read carrying a distinct molecular identifier. Reads with shared molecular identifiers were discarded instead of being binned into consensus sequences. MiTCR, set to a Q25 quality threshold and the strictest error-elimination algorithm, was used for CDR3 identification, clonotype clustering and error correction. A nonparametric unseen species model using Euler transformation provided a lower-bound estimate of total TCR beta diversity. TCRdb reprocessing: public reads trimmed at Q25 with fastp, clones called with MiXCR, in-frame beta chains kept. Entries are consolidated by CDR3 protein sequence, retaining the most common genes and DNA. TCRdb's processing, not the authors' own work, is the source of the V and J calls. In all, the sample holds over a million distinct CDR3 sequences, and 40% to 55% of those were seen once. The ten largest clones represent about 19% of the sample.

The data belong to a study of blood T cells in healthy people across ages (dated by TCRdb to between 2015 and 2017). Background on the whole study: In model experiments, roughly one uniquely barcoded TCR beta cDNA molecule per two T cells was captured by template switching. Donors were grouped into four age groups: young (average approximately 16 years), middle-aged (over 35), aged (around 66) and long-lived (about 90). Age-related changes in TCR beta repertoire diversity were measured in the study by deep sequencing normalized with unique cDNA molecular identifiers. To avoid experimental bias, donors of different ages were distributed randomly across sequencing lanes. The study analyzed two additional independent replicas of 1 million unique cDNA reads from the same blood draw for two donors, one aged 18 to 30 and one aged 80 or older. The research as a whole found: Total diversity estimates from one million sequenced T cells were considered lower bounds and underestimates. Conclusive comparison of naive and antigen-experienced compartments was prevented by the profiling of bulk unsorted PBMCs. Because donor CMV infection status was unknown, age-related changes in expanded clonotypes were potentially confounded. A strong correlation was found between observed TCR beta diversity and the percentage of naive T cells measured by flow cytometry. Observed TCR beta diversity per million T cells fell roughly linearly with age, and a significant reduction was already apparent by age about 36. The long-lived group showed more naive CD4+ T cells, fewer expanded clones and increased TCR diversity than the aged group, suggesting age selection.

Systemically healthy Caucasian individuals from Russia, around 38 in total and aged roughly 6 to 100 years, were included as donors. Each donor gave about 9.7 milliliters of peripheral blood, drawn into EDTA-treated Vacutainer tubes. Ficoll-Paque density-gradient centrifugation was used to isolate PBMCs, with at least 7 million obtained per sample. Total RNA was extracted from PBMCs with Trizol reagent, with at least 5 micrograms obtained per sample. For every donor, an aliquot of PBMCs went through flow cytometry to measure the percentages of naive CD45RAhigh/CD27high T cells. The cysteine opens and the phenylalanine closes a CDR3 of 17 amino acids. Just the 51-base CDR3 DNA is kept, in frame starting at base 1. CDR1 and CDR2 are drawn from the germline V gene: SGHDN, FVKESK. V was cut back by 5 bases and J by 2 bases, leaving a gap of 19 bases between them.

What was sequenced was blood. The TCR comes from an older woman in good health. The chain is assembled from TRBV14 and TRBJ2-4; TRBD1 could be the D gene, as 6 bases match. The nucleotide sequence reads TGTGCCAGCAGCGCCACGAGAACAGGGATTTCCAAAAACATTCAGTACTTC. The resulting protein is CASSATRTGISKNIQYF.